Described below is a single T cell receptor (beta chain) sequence and its context. The CDR3 covers 16 residues. Trimming took 4 bases from V and 5 from J; bases not matched to a gene: 9. From germline, CDR1 is SGHAT and CDR2 FQNNGV. The source of the sample is a study of blood T cell repertoires in COVID-19. Study-wide context: Whether acute or convalescent, the COVID-19 samples came from the United States, Italy and Spain.

The method was immunoSEQ multiplex PCR; TCRdb's version includes in-frame clones alone and lacks a portion of them. The profile shows about 250,000 clones, approximately 88% of them singletons. V usage is TRBV11-2 and J usage is TRBJ2-1; TRBD1 matches at 9 bases. This receptor was obtained from a woman aged 25 to 39 with COVID-19, enrolled during active disease. The sample taken for sequencing was peripheral blood. CDR3 residues: CASSWGGQGMHNEQFF. The CDR3 DNA reads TGTGCCAGCAGCTGGGGTGGACAGGGGATGCACAATGAGCAGTTCTTC.